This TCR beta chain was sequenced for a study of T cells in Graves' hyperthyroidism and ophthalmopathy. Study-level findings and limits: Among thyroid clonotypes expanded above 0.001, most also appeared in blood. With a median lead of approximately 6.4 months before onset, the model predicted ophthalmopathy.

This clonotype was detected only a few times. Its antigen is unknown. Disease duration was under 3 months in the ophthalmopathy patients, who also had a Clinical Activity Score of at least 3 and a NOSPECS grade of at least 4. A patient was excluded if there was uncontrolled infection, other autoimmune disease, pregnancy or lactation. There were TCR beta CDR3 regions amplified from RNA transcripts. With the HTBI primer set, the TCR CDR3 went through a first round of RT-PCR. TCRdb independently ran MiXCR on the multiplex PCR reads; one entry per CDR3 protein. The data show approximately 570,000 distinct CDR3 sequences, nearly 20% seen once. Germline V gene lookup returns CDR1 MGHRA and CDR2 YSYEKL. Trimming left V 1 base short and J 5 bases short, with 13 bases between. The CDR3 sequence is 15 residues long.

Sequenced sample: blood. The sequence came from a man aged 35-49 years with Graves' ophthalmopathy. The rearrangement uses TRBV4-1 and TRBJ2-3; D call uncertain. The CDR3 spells CASSQVATRRDTQYF. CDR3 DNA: TGCGCCAGCAGCCAAGTGGCGACGCGGAGAGATACGCAGTATTTT.